These 19 T cell receptor beta chains share one sample of origin, sequenced in a study of cytomegalovirus exposure and HLA in healthy donors. It was with 60 Vbeta and 13 Jbeta primers that the PCR ran. Libraries were prepared by immunoSEQ multiplex PCR; TCRdb keeps only in-frame clonotypes and omits some of them. The repertoire holds over 150,000 clones, with approximately 84% as singletons. Material for sequencing was PBMCs. The origin of the receptors is a man aged 18 to 29 in good health and CMV-seronegative.

This chain joins TRBV5-1 and TRBJ1-5; D perhaps matches TRBD1 (6 bases). CDR1 is SGHRS and CDR2 is YFSETQ in the germline V gene. This CDR3 is built from 14 residues. V lost 4 bases and J 5 bases, leaving 13 bases between the germline ends. The CDR3 is CASSPLDRDQPQHF. The CDR3 nucleotides are TGCGCCAGCAGCCCCTTGGACAGAGATCAGCCCCAGCATTTT.

This chain uses TRBV15 with TRBJ1-4; the match to TRBD1 covers 11 bases. The CDR3 loop spans 22 amino acids. V shed 0 bases, J shed 3 bases, and the junction held 18 bases outside the gene matches. Germline lookup yields CDR1 LNHNV and CDR2 YYDKDF (reference sequence). The CDR3 nucleotides are TGTGCCACCAGCAGAGATGAGATAGGGGATGGACAGGGGGCGGACGCTAATGAAAAACTGTTTTTT. Protein: CATSRDEIGDGQGADANEKLFF.

This clone was picked up a small number of times. This chain uses TRBV6-1 with TRBJ1-1; TRBD1 matches at 7 bases. Germline-derived CDR1 and CDR2 are MNHNS and SASEGT. The CDR3 has 15 amino acids. The ends lost 2 bases at V and 6 bases at J; junction bases unmatched: 9. CDR3 coding DNA: TGTGCCAGCAGTGAACCTGGACAGGCGGGCGCTGAAGCTTTCTTT. It encodes CASSEPGQAGAEAFF.

This chain joins TRBV5-5 and TRBJ2-1; 10 bases are shared with TRBD2. This CDR3 region has 16 residues. The J segment lost 7 bases and the V segment lost 1 base, leaving 8 bases of the junction unmatched. Germline V gene data show CDR1 as SGHKS and CDR2 as YYEKEE (reference sequence). This CDR3 is CASSLFLAGGINEQFF. DNA for the CDR3: TGTGCCAGCAGCTTGTTCTTAGCGGGAGGCATTAATGAGCAGTTCTTC.

The chain uses TRBV2 and TRBJ2-5, with 8 bases lining up with TRBD2. This CDR3 has 14 amino acids. V lost 4 bases and J lost 5; bases outside the gene matches: 6. CDR1 and CDR2 (germline): SNHLY, FYNNEI. The CDR3 loop reads CASSVGGGRETQYF. The DNA of the CDR3 is TGTGCCAGCAGTGTCGGCGGGGGGCGGGAGACCCAGTACTTC.

J is TRBJ2-1 and V is TRBV6-1; 9 bases line up with TRBD1. Germline V lookup: CDR1 MNHNS, CDR2 SASEGT. V trimming: 9 bases; J trimming: 8 bases; junction bases outside the gene matches: 14. This CDR3 contains 15 residues. In nucleotides, the CDR3 is TGTGCCAGTGTCGCCTCCGACAGGGGGAGATATGAGCAGTTCTTC. It yields the protein CASVASDRGRYEQFF.

V and J are TRBV4-1 and TRBJ2-1; 12 nucleotides match TRBD2. The CDR3 is 17 amino acids. Trimming removed 3 bases from V and 4 bases from J; junction bases left unmatched: 7. From germline, CDR1 is MGHRA and CDR2 YSYEKL. CDR3 sequence reads: CASSHDRTSGIYNEQFF. CDR3 nucleotides: TGCGCCAGCAGCCATGATCGGACTAGCGGGATTTACAATGAGCAGTTCTTC.

The V call is TRBV27, the J call TRBJ1-6; 7 nucleotides line up with TRBD1. Looked up from germline, CDR1 is MNHEY and CDR2 is SMNVEV (reference sequence). J lost 1 base, V lost 5 bases, and 5 bases had no gene match. The CDR3 runs to 16 residues. The CDR3: CASSLTGVSYNSPLHF. The CDR3 region has the DNA TGTGCCAGCAGTCTTACAGGGGTTTCCTATAATTCACCCCTCCACTTT.

V gene TRBV5-8 combines with J gene TRBJ2-1, with D uncertain. V dropped 2 bases and J dropped 7 bases, with 10 bases sitting between them. Germline CDR1 is SGHTS and CDR2 is YDEGEE. The CDR3 runs to 13 residues. CDR3 DNA: TGTGCCAGCAGCTTTGCTCCAGGTAATGAGCAGTTCTTC. Translating it yields CASSFAPGNEQFF.

The CDR3 DNA sequence: TGTGCCAGCAGACCGACGGGGGGGCGGAAAGGCTCTGGAAACACCATATATTTT. It is translated as CASRPTGGRKGSGNTIYF. The chain links TRBV28 to TRBJ1-3; D may be TRBD1 (6 bases). V gave up 6 bases and J gave up 0 bases, with 21 bases separating them. The V gene's germline CDR1 is MDHEN and CDR2 SYDVKM. The CDR3 is made up of 18 amino acids.

The chain couples TRBV29-1 to TRBJ2-5, with D hard to call. Per germline, CDR1 SQVTM and CDR2 ANQGSEA. There are 11 residues in the CDR3. V was cut by 3 bases and J by 5 bases, with 7 bases left in between. CDR3 nucleotides: TGCAGCGTTGAGCTCAGGGAGACCCAGTACTTC. This encodes CSVELRETQYF.

This sequence joins TRBV29-1 and TRBJ2-7; D remains unclear. Germline V gives CDR1 SQVTM, CDR2 ANQGSEA. This CDR3 contains 13 residues. V shed 4 bases and J shed 2 bases, with 12 bases lying between them. This CDR3 is CSVVQVYPYEQYF. CDR3 DNA: TGCAGCGTTGTGCAGGTCTATCCCTACGAGCAGTACTTC.

The chain uses TRBV7-2 and TRBJ2-3; the match to TRBD2 covers 7 bases. Per the germline V gene, CDR1 is SGHTA and CDR2 is FQGNSA. The CDR3 runs to 14 residues. V was clipped by 0 bases and J by 5 bases; unmatched bases: 2. The CDR3 reads CASSLAPGGDTQYF. The CDR3 DNA sequence: TGTGCCAGCAGCTTAGCCCCGGGAGGAGATACGCAGTATTTT. Full variable domain (missing parts from reference TRBV7-2 and TRBJ2-3): GAGVSQSPSNKVTEKGKDVELRCDPISGHTALYWYRQSLGQGLEFLIYFQGNSAPDKSGLPSDRFSAERTGGSVSTLTIQRTQQEDSAVYLCASSLAPGGDTQYFGPGTRLTVL.

The chain recombines TRBV7-3 with TRBJ2-1; D perhaps matches TRBD2 (6 bases). This CDR3 region has 15 residues. The V end was cut by 3 bases, the J end by 5 bases, with 14 bases between. Per the germline V gene, CDR1 is SGHTA and CDR2 is FQGTGA. CDR3 amino acids: CASSFGGLEDNEQFF. The CDR3 DNA reads as TGTGCCAGCAGCTTCGGGGGACTCGAGGACAATGAGCAGTTCTTC.

The chain is built from TRBV7-9 and TRBJ1-1, with 9 bases fitting TRBD1. Germline V gives CDR1 SEHNR, CDR2 FQNEAQ (reference sequence). This CDR3 is built from 15 residues. V lost 5 bases, J lost 8 bases, and 12 bases stayed unmatched. The CDR3 sequence is CASSLSGTGFGEAFF. Written as DNA, the CDR3 is TGTGCCAGCAGCCTTAGCGGGACAGGGTTTGGGGAAGCTTTCTTT.

The genes are TRBV2 and TRBJ2-7, with TRBD1 matching over 8 bases. Germline CDR1 and CDR2: SNHLY and FYNNEI. V lost 5 bases, J lost 4 bases, and 7 bases stayed unmatched. This CDR3 has 14 residues. CDR3 sequence reads: CASSRTGTGYEQYF. The CDR3 DNA is TGTGCCAGCAGTAGGACAGGGACGGGATACGAGCAGTACTTC.

The J gene is TRBJ2-2, the V gene TRBV6-6, with 7 bases fitting TRBD1. The CDR3 covers 15 residues. Germline-derived CDR1 and CDR2 are MNHNY and SVGAGI (reference sequence). V gave up 4 bases and J gave up 7 bases; unmatched junction bases: 9. CDR3 protein: CASSSRQGSNGELFF. For the CDR3, the DNA is TGTGCCAGCAGTTCCAGACAGGGTAGTAACGGGGAGCTGTTTTTT.

As DNA, the CDR3 is TGTGCCATCAGCACGGGACAGGGGGAAGAGACCCAGTACTTC. Amino acid sequence: CAISTGQGEETQYF. The chain combines TRBV10-3 with TRBJ2-5; 11 bases match TRBD1. The length of the CDR3 is 14 residues. V shed 6 bases, J shed 3 bases, and the junction held 3 bases outside the gene matches. Looked up from germline, CDR1 is ENHRY and CDR2 is SYGVKD.

In its sample, this clone was seen a few times. The chain joins TRBV4-1 to TRBJ1-5; no clear D. Trimming took 0 bases from V and 7 from J, leaving 10 bases between them. The CDR3 runs to 14 residues. CDR1 is MGHRA, CDR2 YSYEKL, per germline. CDR3 nucleotides: TGCGCCAGCAGCCAAGAGCCGGGTAACCAGCCCCAGCATTTT. Translation: CASSQEPGNQPQHF.